This T cell receptor beta chain appears in the sequencing data of a study of blood T cell repertoires in COVID-19. Across the whole study: The United States, Italy and Spain were the sources of the acute and convalescent COVID-19 samples. Sources were T cells, B-cell-depleted T cells, or PBMCs; the material itself was cDNA or gDNA.

This clone was seen a single time. Trimming removed 9 bases from V and 4 bases from J; junction bases left unmatched: 3. The CDR3 is 13 residues long. Germline CDR1 and CDR2: ENHRY and SYGVKD. How the authors handled the data: Reference gene primer amplification gave estimated nucleated cell counts. Using immunoSEQ multiplex PCR, the repertoire was profiled, and TCRdb retains in-frame clones only, with some absent. V and J calls and clone size are copied from that table; D and trimming were computed from the DNA. The sample shows roughly 82,000 clones, approximately 82% of them seen only once. The receptor comes from a woman in her sixties with acute or convalescent COVID-19. The sequenced sample consisted of peripheral blood. The chain has TRBV10-3 and TRBJ2-6, with 7 bases fitting TRBD1. The CDR3 reads CAITGAGANVLTF. In nucleotides, the CDR3 is TGTGCCATAACAGGGGCGGGGGCCAACGTCCTGACTTTC.